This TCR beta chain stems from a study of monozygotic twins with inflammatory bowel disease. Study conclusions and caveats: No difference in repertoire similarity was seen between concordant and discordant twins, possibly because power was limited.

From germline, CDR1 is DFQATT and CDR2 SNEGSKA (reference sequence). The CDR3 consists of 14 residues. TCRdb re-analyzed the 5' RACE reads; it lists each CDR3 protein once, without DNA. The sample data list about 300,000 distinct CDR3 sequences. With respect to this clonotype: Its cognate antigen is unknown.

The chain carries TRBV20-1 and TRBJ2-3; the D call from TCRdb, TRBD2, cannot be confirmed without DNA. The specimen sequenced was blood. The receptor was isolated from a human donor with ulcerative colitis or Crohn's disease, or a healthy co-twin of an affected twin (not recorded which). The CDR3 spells CSARMESSTDTQYF.